These 30 T cell receptor beta chains share one sample of origin, sequenced in a study of CD8+ T cells in alopecia areata. Documented treatment: oral pan-JAK inhibitor, 5-10 mg twice daily. After isolation, RNA underwent reverse transcription to generate cDNA as the sequencing template. Profiled with immunoSEQ multiplex PCR; TCRdb holds only in-frame clones, not every one. The data contain 80,000 to 100,000 clones, 44% of them singletons. The sequences come from CD8+ T cells sorted from blood, collected at week 24, from a patient treated with tofacitinib. All receptors derive from a human donor with alopecia areata.

The rearrangement uses TRBV6-4 and TRBJ1-1, with D unclear. The CDR3 spans 13 residues. V lost 4 bases, J lost 4 bases, and 10 bases lay in between. Germline loops: CDR1 MRHNA, CDR2 SNTAGT. CDR3 sequence (DNA): TGTGCCAGCAGTGCGGGGAAACGCACTGAAGCTTTCTTT. Translation: CASSAGKRTEAFF.

The chain combines TRBV29-1 with TRBJ2-3; D unresolved. The V end was cut by 6 bases, the J end by 1 base, with 11 bases between. Per the germline V gene, CDR1 is SQVTM and CDR2 is ANQGSEA. This CDR3 is 13 amino acids long. DNA for the CDR3: TGCAGCGTCGCCTACATTCGCACAGATACGCAGTATTTT. It encodes CSVAYIRTDTQYF.

This clone appeared many times. DNA of the CDR3: TGTGCCAGCAGTAACCGGGACAGGGGTGGGGGACCCCTCCACTTT. This encodes CASSNRDRGGGPLHF. The gene calls are TRBV27 and TRBJ1-6, with 10 bases that match TRBD1. This CDR3 region has 15 residues. Trimming took 5 bases from V and 12 from J; bases not matched to a gene: 10. CDR1 and CDR2 (germline): MNHEY, SMNVEV (reference sequence).

The chain joins TRBV30 to TRBJ2-5; TRBD2 matches 8 bases. CDR1 GTSNPN and CDR2 SVGIG come from the germline V gene (reference sequence). The CDR3 extends over 11 amino acids. The CDR3 bases are TGTGCTTACTCACGGGAGGGGGCCCAGTACTTC. This codes for CAYSREGAQYF.

This clone was picked up many times. The chain joins TRBV18 to TRBJ1-2; D is undetermined. The CDR3 is 17 residues long. The V end was cut by 2 bases, the J end by 0 bases, with 16 bases between. Germline CDR1 reads KGHSH; CDR2 reads LQKENI. CDR3 DNA sequence: TGTGCCAGCTCACCATACTCTCCTTCCGAGACTAACTATGGCTACACCTTC. This sequence encodes CASSPYSPSETNYGYTF.

This clone was detected a few times. This sequence joins TRBV10-3 and TRBJ2-7; tentatively, D is TRBD1 (6 bases). The germline CDR1 and CDR2 sequences are ENHRY and SYGVKD. Deletions cut 3 bases from V and 5 bases from J, with 14 bases between. This CDR3 spans 14 amino acids. CDR3 coding DNA: TGTGCCATCAGTGAAAACAGGGATAGTCACGAGCAGTACTTC. Translating gives CAISENRDSHEQYF.

The chain has TRBV11-2 and TRBJ2-1; D remains unclear. V lost 5 bases, J lost 7 bases, and 3 bases lay in between. This CDR3 is 10 amino acids long. Germline values: CDR1 SGHAT, CDR2 FQNNGV. The CDR3 reads CASSGNEQFF. For the CDR3, the DNA is TGTGCCAGCAGCGGGAATGAGCAGTTCTTC.

V usage is TRBV11-2 and J usage is TRBJ2-7; D is unclear. V lost 1 base to trimming and J lost 5 bases, with 9 bases between them. Germline CDR1 is SGHAT and CDR2 is FQNNGV. The CDR3 totals 13 residues. CDR3 protein: CASSLASADEQYF. DNA for the CDR3: TGTGCCAGCAGCTTAGCGTCGGCAGACGAGCAGTACTTC. The variable domain in full, with the rest retrieved from reference TRBV11-2 and TRBJ2-7, is EAGVAQSPRYKIIEKRQSVAFWCNPISGHATLYWYQQILGQGPKLLIQFQNNGVVDDSQLPKDRFSAERLKGVDSTLKIQPAKLEDSAVYLCASSLASADEQYFGPGTRLTVT.

V and J are TRBV2 and TRBJ2-5; either TRBD1 or TRBD2 may fit D (6 bases each). The CDR3 loop spans 14 amino acids. V was pared by 9 bases and J by 3 bases, with 17 bases between. Germline loops: CDR1 SNHLY, CDR2 FYNNEI. The CDR3: CASYYRGLKETQYF. The CDR3 coding sequence is TGTGCCAGTTACTACCGGGGGCTGAAAGAGACCCAGTACTTC.

This clone was recorded a few times. This chain links TRBV7-9 with TRBJ2-7; D gene ambiguous. The length of the CDR3 is 14 residues. Germline V gene sequence: CDR1 SEHNR, CDR2 FQNEAQ (reference sequence). V dropped 4 bases and J dropped 3 bases, with 13 bases sitting between them. DNA of the CDR3: TGTGCCAGCAGCTCCGAAGTGGTAGTCTACGAGCAGTACTTC. Translation: CASSSEVVVYEQYF.

The chain carries TRBV29-1 and TRBJ2-7, with TRBD1 identical over 9 bases. J lost 1 base, V lost 7 bases, and 8 bases had no gene match. CDR3 length equals 14 residues. Per the germline V gene, CDR1 is SQVTM and CDR2 is ANQGSEA. CDR3: CSARSGTGSYEQYF. The CDR3 DNA reads as TGCAGCGCGAGGTCGGGGACAGGGTCCTACGAGCAGTACTTC.

V is TRBV5-1 and J is TRBJ2-1, with TRBD2 identical over 11 bases. With V trimmed by 0 bases and J by 0 bases, 8 bases remained unmatched. The germline V gene encodes CDR1 SGHRS and CDR2 YFSETQ. This CDR3 is 19 amino acids long. Written as DNA, the CDR3 is TGCGCCAGCAGCTTGGGTTCTAGCGGGAGGAGTAGCTCCTACAATGAGCAGTTCTTC. The encoded protein is CASSLGSSGRSSSYNEQFF.

The chain employs TRBV6-5 and TRBJ2-2; D remains unclear. The V end lost 2 bases, the J end lost 6 bases, and 4 bases lay between the germline ends. Germline CDR1 MNHEY, CDR2 SVGAGI. The CDR3 is made up of 12 amino acids. CDR3: CASSYRPGELFF. DNA for the CDR3: TGTGCCAGCAGTTACCGTCCCGGGGAGCTGTTTTTT.

The V and J genes are TRBV7-2 and TRBJ2-7; either TRBD1 or TRBD2 may supply D (5 bases each). The CDR3 contains 18 residues. Germline lookup yields CDR1 SGHTA and CDR2 FQGNSA. Trimming left V 5 bases short and J 0 bases short, with 23 bases between. CDR3 sequence reads: CASSHIFQGPGSSYEQYF. The CDR3 DNA is TGTGCCAGCAGCCATATCTTCCAGGGCCCGGGGAGCTCCTACGAGCAGTACTTC.

In its sample, this clone was seen a few times. The CDR3: CASSDDRAAGETQYF. Here the CDR3 DNA reads TGTGCCAGCAGCGACGACAGGGCGGCGGGGGAGACCCAGTACTTC. The chain links TRBV7-2 to TRBJ2-5; TRBD1 is a possible D gene (7 bases). In germline, CDR1 is SGHTA, CDR2 FQGNSA. This CDR3 has 15 amino acids. V lost 5 bases to trimming and J lost 5 bases, with 18 bases between them. The whole variable domain, filled in from reference TRBV7-2 and TRBJ2-5, reads GAGVSQSPSNKVTEKGKDVELRCDPISGHTALYWYRQSLGQGLEFLIYFQGNSAPDKSGLPSDRFSAERTGGSVSTLTIQRTQQEDSAVYLCASSDDRAAGETQYFGPGTRLLVL.

This chain connects TRBV27 to TRBJ2-1; TRBD1 or TRBD2 may be the D gene (6 bases each). V lost 6 bases and J lost 4, with 19 bases in between. This CDR3 is 16 amino acids long. CDR1 is MNHEY and CDR2 is SMNVEV in the germline V gene (reference sequence). The CDR3 reads CASSPSSGGLYNEQFF. The CDR3 DNA reads TGTGCCAGCAGCCCTTCTTCCGGGGGCCTTTACAATGAGCAGTTCTTC.

As concerns this clone: Relative to the germline gene, one junction end is altered; a read error may explain this. The chain recombines TRBV10-3 with TRBJ1-1; the D is unclear. The length of the CDR3 is 13 residues. CDR1 and CDR2 (germline): ENHRY, SYGVKD. The CDR3 DNA reads as TGTGCCAGCAGTGACTCGGAGTACACTGAAGCTTTCTTT. Translation: CASSDSEYTEAFF.

This clone appeared many times. V and J are TRBV11-2 and TRBJ2-3; no reliable D call. Trimming stripped 6 bases from V and 7 bases from J, with 14 bases between. CDR1 and CDR2 (germline): SGHAT, FQNNGV. The CDR3 runs 13 residues. CDR3 residues: CASSPPLGNTQYF. In DNA, the CDR3 is TGTGCCAGCAGTCCACCACTTGGAAATACGCAGTATTTT.

The chain carries TRBV30 and TRBJ1-1; TRBD1 agrees at 8 bases. Germline CDR1 and CDR2: GTSNPN and SVGIG (reference sequence). The length of the CDR3 is 17 residues. The ends lost 4 bases at V and 0 bases at J; junction bases unmatched: 13. CDR3 residues: CAWTFGGTGTLNTEAFF. The CDR3 DNA reads TGTGCCTGGACTTTTGGGGGGACAGGAACCCTGAACACTGAAGCTTTCTTT.

The chain employs TRBV10-3 and TRBJ2-2, with D perhaps assigned TRBD1 or TRBD2 (5 bases each). The CDR3 has 17 residues. Germline values: CDR1 ENHRY, CDR2 SYGVKD. V lost 2 bases to trimming and J lost 0 bases, with 13 bases between them. DNA for the CDR3: TGTGCCATCAGTGAGCCCGGGGTAGGGGCGAACACCGGGGAGCTGTTTTTT. This codes for CAISEPGVGANTGELFF.

The V call is TRBV29-1, the J call TRBJ2-1; 9 nucleotides align to TRBD2. Germline CDR1 and CDR2: SQVTM and ANQGSEA. This CDR3 region has 15 residues. V was pared by 1 base and J by 9 bases, with 10 bases of the junction left unmatched. This CDR3 is CSVEVSSGVRGEQFF. The CDR3 region has the DNA TGCAGCGTTGAAGTGTCTAGCGGGGTGAGGGGTGAGCAGTTCTTC.

V usage is TRBV27 and J usage is TRBJ1-2; D might be TRBD1 (5 bases). The germline gives CDR1 MNHEY, CDR2 SMNVEV (reference sequence). Trimming left V 6 bases short and J 5 bases short, with 19 bases between. The CDR3 consists of 15 residues. The CDR3 sequence is CASSPRQYSRYGYTF. CDR3 nucleotide sequence: TGTGCCAGCAGCCCTAGACAGTATTCTAGATATGGCTACACCTTC.

The V and J genes are TRBV6-5 and TRBJ1-1; D perhaps matches TRBD1 (5 bases). V was shortened by 7 bases and J by 1 base, with 10 bases between the two germline ends. Germline V gene data show CDR1 as MNHEY and CDR2 as SVGAGI. The CDR3 covers 13 residues. In DNA, the CDR3 is TGTGCCAGCACCCGACAGCAGAACACTGAAGCTTTCTTT. Its protein is CASTRQQNTEAFF.

The chain carries TRBV11-1 and TRBJ2-7, with 7 bases matching TRBD2. Looked up from germline, CDR1 is SGHAT and CDR2 is FQDESV (reference sequence). The CDR3 is 13 amino acids. V was clipped by 4 bases and J by 2 bases; unmatched bases: 2. CDR3 region: CASSWDYTYEQYF. CDR3 DNA sequence: TGTGCCAGCAGCTGGGACTACACCTACGAGCAGTACTTC. The entire variable domain, with the rest obtained from reference TRBV11-1 and TRBJ2-7, is as follows: EAEVAQSPRYKITEKSQAVAFWCDPISGHATLYWYRQILGQGPELLVQFQDESVVDDSQLPKDRFSAERLKGVDSTLKIQPAELGDSAMYLCASSWDYTYEQYFGPGTRLTVT.

The rearrangement uses TRBV27 and TRBJ2-7; TRBD1 or TRBD2 may be the D gene (5 bases each). Trimming cost V 5 bases and J 4 bases, with 15 bases left between them. Germline CDR1 MNHEY, CDR2 SMNVEV (reference sequence). This CDR3 has 14 residues. The CDR3 here is CASSPGRAVYEQYF. The CDR3 bases are TGTGCCAGCAGTCCGGGACGCGCAGTGTACGAGCAGTACTTC.

The rearrangement links TRBV15 to TRBJ2-5; 11 bases map to TRBD2. V was pared by 3 bases and J by 3 bases, with 12 bases of the junction left unmatched. CDR3 length: 18 residues. Germline loops: CDR1 LNHNV, CDR2 YYDKDF (reference sequence). The CDR3 DNA follows: TGTGCCACCAGCAGGAAACTAGCGGGAGCCGATCCAGAAGAGACCCAGTACTTC. Protein sequence: CATSRKLAGADPEETQYF.

The gene calls are TRBV7-9 and TRBJ2-2; weak D call: TRBD1 (7 bases). There are 15 residues in the CDR3. With 4 bases removed from V and 3 bases from J, the gap between germline ends came to 12 bases. Germline loops: CDR1 SEHNR, CDR2 FQNEAQ (reference sequence). The CDR3 spells CASSSVRGDTGELFF. CDR3 DNA: TGTGCCAGCAGCTCCGTCAGGGGGGACACCGGGGAGCTGTTTTTT. The full variable domain, in which reference TRBV7-9 and TRBJ2-2 provide the parts outside the CDR3, is DTGVSQNPRHKITKRGQNVTFRCDPISEHNRLYWYRQTLGQGPEFLTYFQNEAQLEKSRLLSDRFSAERPKGSFSTLEIQRTEQGDSAMYLCASSSVRGDTGELFFGEGSRLTVL.

The chain employs TRBV23-1 and TRBJ1-5; D not resolved. TRBV23-1 is an ORF for which the function is uncertain. This CDR3 is built from 15 residues. V lost 2 bases, J lost 6 bases, and 14 bases lay in between. The CDR3 nucleotides are TGCGCCAGCAGTCAAGGGTCAGGCCACTGTCAGCCCCAGCATTTT. Its translation is CASSQGSGHCQPQHF.

This clone occurred once. The chain carries TRBV9 and TRBJ2-5; TRBD2 agrees at 13 bases. Germline CDR1 is SGDLS and CDR2 is YYNGEE. Trimming removed 0 bases from V and 4 bases from J; junction bases left unmatched: 3. The CDR3 sequence is 16 residues long. DNA of the CDR3: TGTGCCAGCAGCGTAGGGACTAGCGGGAGTGGAGAGACCCAGTACTTC. It specifies CASSVGTSGSGETQYF.

The chain employs TRBV6-1 and TRBJ2-2; 10 nucleotides match TRBD2. J lost 6 bases, V lost 6 bases, and 7 bases had no gene match. Germline V CDR1 and CDR2: MNHNS, SASEGT. The CDR3 covers 15 residues. The CDR3: CASSLSGRAPGELFF. CDR3 nucleotide sequence: TGTGCCAGCAGCCTAAGCGGGAGGGCCCCCGGGGAGCTGTTTTTT.